The entry below describes one T cell receptor beta chain. This sample is drawn from a study of blood T cell repertoires in COVID-19. The overall study: The analysed material was cDNA or gDNA that came from T cells, B-cell-depleted T cells, or PBMCs.

The V gene's germline CDR1 is LNHNV and CDR2 YYDKDF (reference sequence). V trimming: 4 bases; J trimming: 4 bases; junction bases outside the gene matches: 3. The CDR3 runs 13 residues. Participants reported their clinical history, and cohort assignment relied on those reports. Recovery meant two consecutive negative NP/OP PCR tests, professional clearance, or resolved symptoms. TCRdb's table, derived via immunoSEQ multiplex PCR, lists solely in-frame clones and lacks some. In the table there are roughly 400,000 clones, around 87% of which are singletons. The clonotype comes from a woman aged 45 to 65 who had recovered from COVID-19. The chain employs TRBV15 and TRBJ1-2; 7 bases align to TRBD1. Source material: PBMCs or T cells enriched from blood (not recorded which). For the CDR3, the DNA is TGTGCCACCAGCACGGGACAGAGCTATGGCTACACCTTC. The encoded protein is CATSTGQSYGYTF.